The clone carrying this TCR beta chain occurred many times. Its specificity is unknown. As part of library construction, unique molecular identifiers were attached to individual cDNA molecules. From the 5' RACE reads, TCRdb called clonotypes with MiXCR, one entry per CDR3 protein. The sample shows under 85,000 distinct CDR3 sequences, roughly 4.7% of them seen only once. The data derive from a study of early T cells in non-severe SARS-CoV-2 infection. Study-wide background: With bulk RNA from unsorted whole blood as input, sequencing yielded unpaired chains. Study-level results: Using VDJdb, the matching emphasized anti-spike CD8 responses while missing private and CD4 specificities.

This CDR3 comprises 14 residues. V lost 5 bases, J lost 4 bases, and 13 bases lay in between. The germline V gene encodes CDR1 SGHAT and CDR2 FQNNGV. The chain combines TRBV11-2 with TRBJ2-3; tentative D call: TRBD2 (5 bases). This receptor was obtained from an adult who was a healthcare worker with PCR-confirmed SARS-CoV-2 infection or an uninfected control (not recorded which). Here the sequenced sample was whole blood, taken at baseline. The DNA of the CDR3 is TGTGCCAGCAGCCGACCGGGGAGTTCAGATACGCAGTATTTT. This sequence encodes CASSRPGSSDTQYF.